The 20 T cell receptor beta chains given below trace back to one sample, sequenced in a study of identical twins (TCRdb year 2016). The library was built by means of 5' RACE. Sequencing relied on an Illumina HiSeq 2000. TCRdb reanalyzed the raw reads on its own, using fastp at Q25 for trimming and MiXCR for clone calling, and kept in-frame beta chains. Records with the same CDR3 protein are collapsed into one entry carrying the most frequent genes and DNA. The sample table records under 300,000 distinct CDR3 sequences; over 12% of these occur just once. Approximately 8.2% of the sample is in the top ten clones. Material for sequencing was memory (CD45RO+) T cells sorted from blood. Interpreted using the paper, the cell subset or site label stands for: CD45RO+ enriched T cells. The receptors derive from a young woman in good health.

This clonotype was seen more than once but under ten times. This rearrangement joins TRBV13 to TRBJ2-7; TRBD2 matches 8 bases. The V gene end was trimmed by 5 bases and the J gene end by 5 bases; junction bases not matched to a gene: 8. The CDR3 totals 14 residues. The germline gives CDR1 PRHDT, CDR2 FYEKMQ (reference sequence). The DNA of the CDR3 is TGTGCCAGCAGCCCACCAAGCGGGAGCCACGAGCAGTACTTC. Residues: CASSPPSGSHEQYF.

This clonotype appeared many times. The chain combines TRBV12-3 or TRBV12-4 with TRBJ1-3; no firm D call. The CDR3 covers 12 residues. V lost 4 bases, J lost 0 bases, and 1 base lay in between. The CDR3 DNA sequence: TGTGCCAGCAGTTACTCTGGAAACACCATATATTTT. Translated: CASSYSGNTIYF.

This clonotype turned up a few times. This chain joins TRBV12-3 or TRBV12-4 and TRBJ1-3, with TRBD1 matching over 7 bases. The CDR3 contains 15 residues. After removal of 3 bases from V and 7 bases from J, the junction contained 9 bases not matched to a gene. This chain's CDR3 is CASSFDRAPRNTIYF. In DNA, the CDR3 is TGTGCCAGCAGTTTCGACAGGGCGCCTCGGAACACCATATATTTT.

This clonotype turned up a few times. In DNA form, the CDR3 reads TGTGCCTGGAGTGGGACTAGCGCTTACAATGAGCAGTTCTTC. Translation gives CAWSGTSAYNEQFF. The chain uses TRBV30 and TRBJ2-1; TRBD2 matches 9 bases. The CDR3 runs 14 residues. The germline gives CDR1 GTSNPN, CDR2 SVGIG (reference sequence). The V segment lost 1 base and the J segment 4 bases; nucleotides outside the gene matches: 2.

The V and J genes are TRBV10-3 and TRBJ2-3; D is uncertain. V was pared by 6 bases and J by 2 bases, with 15 bases between. This CDR3 spans 15 amino acids. Germline V CDR1 and CDR2: ENHRY, SYGVKD. The CDR3 protein is CAIRIDPAYTDTQYF. DNA of the CDR3: TGTGCCATCAGAATCGACCCCGCTTACACAGATACGCAGTATTTT.

The genes are TRBV18 and TRBJ2-4, with 9 bases that match TRBD1. Germline V lookup: CDR1 KGHSH, CDR2 LQKENI. V lost 3 bases to trimming and J lost 12 bases; unmatched junction nucleotides: 9. This CDR3 contains 14 residues. DNA of the CDR3: TGTGCCAGCTCACCGGGACGACAGGGGGGGAATCAGTACTTC. It encodes CASSPGRQGGNQYF.

This clonotype showed up just a few times. The chain combines TRBV20-1 with TRBJ2-3; TRBD1 agrees at 7 bases. CDR1 is DFQATT and CDR2 is SNEGSKA in the germline V gene (reference sequence). V was pared by 4 bases and J by 0 bases, with 10 bases of the junction left unmatched. The CDR3 length is 16 residues. The CDR3 loop is CSAKGTVPASTDTQYF. In nucleotides, the CDR3 is TGCAGTGCTAAGGGGACAGTCCCGGCTAGCACAGATACGCAGTATTTT.

This clonotype was counted between two and nine times. The CDR3 nucleotides read TGCAGTGGACCGGTACTTAATAGCTACACCTTC. Amino acids: CSGPVLNSYTF. The genes are TRBV20-1 and TRBJ1-2; D unresolved. The CDR3 runs 11 residues. Germline V lookup: CDR1 DFQATT, CDR2 SNEGSKA (reference sequence). V lost 7 bases, J lost 9 bases, and 15 bases lay in between.

This clonotype was detected only a few times. The rearrangement uses TRBV5-6 and TRBJ2-1; D is perhaps TRBD2 (5 bases). The CDR3 has 16 amino acids. Per germline, CDR1 SGHDT and CDR2 YYEEEE. V was trimmed by 6 bases and J by 0 bases, leaving 16 bases between them. CDR3 loop: CASKMGGFTSYNEQFF. CDR3 in DNA: TGTGCCAGCAAAATGGGCGGGTTTACCTCCTACAATGAGCAGTTCTTC.

J is TRBJ2-1 and V is TRBV20-1; the D gene is possibly TRBD1 (6 bases). This CDR3 comprises 11 residues. V gave up 5 bases and J gave up 9 bases, with 11 bases separating them. CDR1 is DFQATT and CDR2 is SNEGSKA in the germline V gene (reference sequence). The CDR3 protein is CSAGGHLEQFF. CDR3 nucleotides: TGCAGTGCTGGGGGACACCTTGAGCAGTTCTTC.

The chain carries TRBV27 and TRBJ2-1; 9 nucleotides agree with TRBD2. Trimming removed 5 bases from V and 15 bases from J; junction bases left unmatched: 11. Germline CDR1 and CDR2: MNHEY and SMNVEV (reference sequence). There are 13 residues in the CDR3. For the CDR3, the DNA is TGTGCCAGCAGTACCCCCCAAGCGGGAGGTCGGTTCTTC. This sequence encodes CASSTPQAGGRFF.

This clonotype showed up just a few times. This chain links TRBV10-3 with TRBJ2-1; a possible D gene is TRBD1 (5 bases). This CDR3 is 13 amino acids long. Between the trimmed V and J ends, which lost 6 bases and 5 bases, there was a span of 11 bases. Looked up from germline, CDR1 is ENHRY and CDR2 is SYGVKD. The CDR3 here is CAISPTGDNEQFF. CDR3 nucleotides: TGTGCCATCAGCCCTACAGGTGACAATGAGCAGTTCTTC.

This clonotype was observed a handful of times. This chain connects TRBV5-1 to TRBJ2-5; 10 nucleotides align to TRBD1. The CDR3 extends over 16 amino acids. Germline CDR1 and CDR2: SGHRS and YFSETQ. Unmatched junction bases numbered 6, after V lost 4 bases and J lost 0 bases. The CDR3 here is CASSPGDRGNQETQYF. The CDR3 bases are TGCGCCAGCAGCCCTGGGGACAGGGGAAACCAAGAGACCCAGTACTTC.

This clonotype occurred many times. The chain carries TRBV12-3 or TRBV12-4 and TRBJ2-1; D is unclear. With 7 bases removed from V and 4 bases from J, the gap between germline ends came to 5 bases. This CDR3 has 11 residues. The CDR3 nucleotides are TGTGCCAGCACCCTGTACAATGAGCAGTTCTTC. Protein product: CASTLYNEQFF.

The CDR3 nucleotides read TGTGCCAGCAGTTACGGCAGGGTCCTACCACCTTTCTTT. It codes for CASSYGRVLPPFF. The rearrangement joins TRBV6-5 to TRBJ1-1; tentative D call: TRBD1 (5 bases). In germline, CDR1 is MNHEY, CDR2 SVGAGI. Between the trimmed V and J ends, which lost 2 bases and 12 bases, there was a span of 16 bases. The CDR3 is 13 amino acids.

Of note for this clonotype: This clone may be a read error of a much larger clone one base away. This rearrangement joins TRBV5-1 to TRBJ2-2; weak D call: TRBD1 (5 bases). The CDR3 totals 17 residues. CDR1 and CDR2 from the germline V gene are SGHRS and YFSETQ. V was cut by 0 bases and J by 3 bases, with 15 bases left in between. The CDR3 sequence is CASSLEPGLTYTGELFF. CDR3 nucleotides: TGCGCCAGCAGCTTGGAACCAGGGTTGACGTACACCGGGGAGCTGTTTTTT.

CDR3 DNA sequence: TGCAGTGCTCCTAAGTCTAGCGGGTACGACGAGCAGTACTTC. Translation: CSAPKSSGYDEQYF. This rearrangement joins TRBV20-1 to TRBJ2-7; 8 bases are a match to TRBD2. With 5 bases clipped from V and 5 bases from J, the junction kept 11 bases outside the gene matches. Looked up from germline, CDR1 is DFQATT and CDR2 is SNEGSKA (reference sequence). The CDR3 length is 14 residues.

A few counts support this clonotype. This rearrangement joins TRBV9 to TRBJ1-3, with D uncertain. The CDR3 loop spans 15 amino acids. Germline lookup yields CDR1 SGDLS and CDR2 YYNGEE. V was pared by 4 bases and J by 0 bases, with 11 bases between. CDR3 amino acids: CASSLDGFSGNTIYF. The DNA of the CDR3 is TGTGCCAGCAGCCTCGACGGGTTCTCTGGAAACACCATATATTTT.

CDR3 in amino acids: CASSQEGGLAADTQYF. The DNA of the CDR3 is TGCGCCAGCAGCCAAGAGGGGGGACTAGCTGCAGATACGCAGTATTTT. J is TRBJ2-3 and V is TRBV4-3; 9 bases align to TRBD2. Trimming at V came to 0 bases and at J to 4 bases, leaving 5 bases not matched to a gene. The germline V gene has CDR1 LGHNA and CDR2 YSLEER. The CDR3 spans 16 residues.

The V gene is TRBV6-5, the J gene TRBJ1-2; possible D gene TRBD1, 6 bases. Between the trimmed V and J ends, which lost 5 bases and 8 bases, there was a span of 12 bases. This CDR3 region has 12 residues. Per the germline V gene, CDR1 is MNHEY and CDR2 is SVGAGI. CDR3 coding DNA: TGTGCCAGCAGTACGGGGGCGTCCGGCTACACCTTC. It yields the protein CASSTGASGYTF.